This T cell receptor beta chain was retrieved from a study of cytomegalovirus exposure and HLA in healthy donors. The J segment lost 2 bases and the V segment lost 4 bases, leaving 9 bases of the junction unmatched. Germline V CDR1 and CDR2: SGHKS, YYEKEE (reference sequence). The CDR3 covers 16 residues. Vbeta (60) and Jbeta (13) primers were used in the PCR. Assay: immunoSEQ multiplex PCR; the TCRdb copy retains only in-frame clones and omits some. The sample yields roughly 120,000 clones, roughly 81% seen once. This chain links TRBV5-5 with TRBJ2-5, with 9 bases that match TRBD2. The receptor was derived from a woman under 40 in good health and CMV-seronegative. Sequencing used PBMCs. CDR3: CASSPGTSSTQETQYF. In DNA, the CDR3 is TGTGCCAGCAGCCCCGGGACTAGCTCCACACAAGAGACCCAGTACTTC. Full variable domain (rest looked up from reference TRBV5-5 and TRBJ2-5): DAGVTQSPTHLIKTRGQQVTLRCSPISGHKSVSWYQQVLGQGPQFIFQYYEKEERGRGNFPDRFSARQFPNYSSELNVNALLLGDSALYLCASSPGTSSTQETQYFGPGTRLLVL.